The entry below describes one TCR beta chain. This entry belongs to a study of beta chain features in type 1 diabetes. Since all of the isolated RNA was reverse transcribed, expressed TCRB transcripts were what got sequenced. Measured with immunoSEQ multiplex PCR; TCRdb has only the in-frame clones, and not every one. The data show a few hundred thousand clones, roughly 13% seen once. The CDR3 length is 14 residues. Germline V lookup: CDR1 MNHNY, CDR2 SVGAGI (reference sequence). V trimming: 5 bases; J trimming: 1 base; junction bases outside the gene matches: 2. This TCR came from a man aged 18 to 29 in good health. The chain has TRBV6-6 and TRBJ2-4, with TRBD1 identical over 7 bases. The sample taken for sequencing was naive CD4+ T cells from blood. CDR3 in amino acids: CASSKTGAKNIQYF. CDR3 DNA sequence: TGTGCCAGCAGTAAGACAGGGGCCAAAAACATTCAGTACTTC.